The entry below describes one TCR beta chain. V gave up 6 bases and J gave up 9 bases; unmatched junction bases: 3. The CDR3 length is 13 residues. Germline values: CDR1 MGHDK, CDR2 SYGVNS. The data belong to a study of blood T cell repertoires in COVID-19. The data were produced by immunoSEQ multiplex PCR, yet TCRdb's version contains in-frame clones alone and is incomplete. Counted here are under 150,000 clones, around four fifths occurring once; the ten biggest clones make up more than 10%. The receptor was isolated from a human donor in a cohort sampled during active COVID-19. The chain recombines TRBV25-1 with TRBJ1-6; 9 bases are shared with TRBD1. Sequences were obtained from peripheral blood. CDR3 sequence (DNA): TGTGCCAGCAGCGGACAGGGGTCTTCACCCCTCCACTTT. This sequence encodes CASSGQGSSPLHF.